One and the same sample provided the 10 T cell receptor beta chains below, sequenced in a study of cytomegalovirus exposure and HLA in healthy donors. Repertoires were generated with immunoSEQ multiplex PCR, while TCRdb's copy carries only in-frame clones and drops some. This table holds over 200,000 clones, about 86% found once. Sequenced material: PBMCs. Every receptor here comes from a woman aged 18-29 years in good health and CMV-seronegative.

The chain has TRBV5-6 and TRBJ2-5, with TRBD2 identical over 9 bases. The J segment lost 4 bases and the V segment lost 0 bases, leaving 10 bases of the junction unmatched. The germline V gene encodes CDR1 SGHDT and CDR2 YYEEEE. The CDR3 covers 17 residues. CDR3: CASSLGLAGLTRETQYF. CDR3 DNA sequence: TGTGCCAGCAGCTTGGGGCTAGCGGGACTAACCAGAGAGACCCAGTACTTC.

The rearrangement uses TRBV5-4 and TRBJ1-2, with a possible D match to TRBD1 (6 bases). Germline-derived CDR1 and CDR2 are SGHNT and YYREEE (reference sequence). The CDR3 sequence is 18 residues long. Deletions cut 1 base from V and 1 base from J, with 20 bases between. This CDR3 is CASSLFSGAGADNYGYTF. DNA for the CDR3: TGTGCCAGCAGCTTGTTCTCTGGTGCAGGGGCCGATAACTATGGCTACACCTTC.

This clone was counted ten times or more. The rearrangement uses TRBV4-3 and TRBJ2-6; maybe TRBD1 (6 bases). Germline V gives CDR1 LGHNA, CDR2 YSLEER. V was pared by 5 bases and J by 0 bases, with 11 bases between. The CDR3 spans 16 residues. The CDR3: CASSSETGSGANVLTF. As DNA, the CDR3 is TGCGCCAGCAGCTCTGAGACAGGCTCTGGGGCCAACGTCCTGACTTTC.

This clone has only a few counts. V and J are TRBV6-1 and TRBJ2-2; TRBD1 agrees at 7 bases. Germline assignment: CDR1 MNHNS and CDR2 SASEGT. V lost 6 bases, J lost 5 bases, and 9 bases stayed unmatched. There are 15 residues in the CDR3. In DNA form, the CDR3 reads TGTGCCAGCAGCTATGGGACAGCTGATACCGGGGAGCTGTTTTTT. As protein: CASSYGTADTGELFF.

This chain links TRBV4-3 with TRBJ2-4; tentative D call: TRBD2 (5 bases). Trimming took 1 base from V and 8 from J, leaving 18 bases between them. Germline CDR1 LGHNA, CDR2 YSLEER. The CDR3 sequence is 16 residues long. CDR3 in amino acids: CASSQVFGGPEDIQYF. The CDR3, as DNA: TGCGCCAGCAGCCAAGTATTTGGCGGGCCTGAAGACATTCAGTACTTC.

The chain recombines TRBV5-1 with TRBJ2-1; D is possibly TRBD2 (7 bases). V was trimmed by 0 bases and J by 9 bases, leaving 13 bases between them. This CDR3 has 14 amino acids. The germline gives CDR1 SGHRS, CDR2 YFSETQ. The CDR3 nucleotides read TGCGCCAGCAGCTTGGGGCAGGGGAGGGTTGAGCAGTTCTTC. This sequence encodes CASSLGQGRVEQFF. The variable domain in full, with the rest retrieved from reference TRBV5-1 and TRBJ2-1, is KAGVTQTPRYLIKTRGQQVTLSCSPISGHRSVSWYQQTPGQGLQFLFEYFSETQRNKGNFPGRFSGRQFSNSRSEMNVSTLELGDSALYLCASSLGQGRVEQFFGPGTRLTVL.

This clone was counted a few times. The chain is built from TRBV28 and TRBJ2-7, with TRBD1 as a possible D gene (5 bases). The CDR3 is made up of 13 amino acids. Germline values: CDR1 MDHEN, CDR2 SYDVKM. V lost 3 bases, J lost 3 bases, and 9 bases lay in between. CDR3 region: CASSLAQGYEQYF. The DNA of the CDR3 is TGTGCCAGCAGTTTGGCTCAGGGCTACGAGCAGTACTTC.

The V gene is TRBV5-4, the J gene TRBJ2-7, with D perhaps matching TRBD2 (5 bases). The CDR3 runs to 11 residues. V gave up 4 bases and J gave up 3 bases, with 5 bases separating them. Germline V gives CDR1 SGHNT, CDR2 YYREEE (reference sequence). CDR3 DNA: TGTGCCAGCAGCGACTACTACGAGCAGTACTTC. It codes for CASSDYYEQYF.

The chain links TRBV28 to TRBJ2-7, with 7 bases fitting TRBD2. Trimming at V came to 8 bases and at J to 12 bases, leaving 16 bases not matched to a gene. The V gene's germline CDR1 is MDHEN and CDR2 SYDVKM. This CDR3 is built from 13 residues. CDR3 nucleotide sequence: TGTGCCAGCCGCACGACGCCGGGAGGTCGTCTGTACTTC. Translation gives CASRTTPGGRLYF. The full variable domain, rest sourced from reference TRBV28 and TRBJ2-7, is DVKVTQSSRYLVKRTGEKVFLECVQDMDHENMFWYRQDPGLGLRLIYFSYDVKMKEKGDIPEGYSVSREKKERFSLILESASTNQTSMYLCASRTTPGGRLYFGPGTRLTVT.

The chain couples TRBV5-4 to TRBJ2-1, with D maybe TRBD1 (5 bases). V was shortened by 4 bases and J by 2 bases, with 10 bases between the two germline ends. The CDR3 loop spans 14 amino acids. The germline CDR1 and CDR2 sequences are SGHNT and YYREEE (reference sequence). For the CDR3, the DNA is TGTGCCAGCAGCCCAGGGTTTACCTACAATGAGCAGTTCTTC. Translation: CASSPGFTYNEQFF. The full variable domain, rest sourced from reference TRBV5-4 and TRBJ2-1, is ETGVTQSPTHLIKTRGQQVTLRCSSQSGHNTVSWYQQALGQGPQFIFQYYREEENGRGNFPPRFSGLQFPNYSSELNVNALELDDSALYLCASSPGFTYNEQFFGPGTRLTVL.